This T cell receptor (beta chain) emerged from a study of blood T cells in healthy people across ages. Study-wide results and caveats: CMV status of donors was unknown, possibly confounding expanded clonotype changes. The recorded TCR beta diversity per million T cells decreased in a roughly linear manner with age.

The CDR3 totals 16 residues. V was pared by 3 bases and J by 7 bases, with 19 bases between. The V gene's germline CDR1 is MNHNY and CDR2 SVGAGI (reference sequence). A remark on this clonotype: The antigen remains unidentified. Given a much more abundant clone one base away, this may be a read error.

With a J-beta primer mix and a sample-barcoded 5' primer, a second PCR ran about 6 to 11 cycles. TCRdb called the 5' RACE reads again in MiXCR, with one record for every CDR3 protein. Found here are about 1.4 million distinct CDR3 sequences, roughly 59% of them singletons; the top ten hold about 6.3%. Sequencing was carried out using blood. The V gene is TRBV6-6, the J gene TRBJ1-5; no clear D gene. This TCR came from a man between 18 and 35 years old in good health. Here the CDR3 reads CASSYSDMGMGQPQHF. In DNA, the CDR3 is TGTGCCAGCAGTTATTCCGACATGGGGATGGGACAGCCCCAGCATTTT.